The TCR beta chain under discussion was sequenced for a study of blood T cells in healthy people across ages. This clonotype has more than one count but fewer than ten. Losses at the gene ends were 4 bases for V and 2 bases for J; bases not matched to a gene: 5. The CDR3 covers 15 residues. CDR1 and CDR2 from the germline V gene are WSHSY and SAAADI. The donors, all healthy, were Caucasians living in Russia, aged roughly 6 to 100. With a J-beta primer mix and a sample-barcoded 5' primer, a second PCR ran 7 to 11 cycles. TCRdb fed the 5' RACE reads into MiXCR, producing one record per CDR3 protein. The repertoire consists of some 1.5 million distinct CDR3 sequences, with 35% to 45% occurring once and the leading ten covering approximately 4.1%.

The sequence came from a woman aged 18-29 years in good health. The V call is TRBV10-2, the J call TRBJ2-5, with 9 bases fitting TRBD2. Material: blood. The CDR3 is CASSALAGIQETQYF. The CDR3 DNA reads TGCGCCAGCAGTGCGCTAGCGGGGATACAAGAGACCCAGTACTTC.